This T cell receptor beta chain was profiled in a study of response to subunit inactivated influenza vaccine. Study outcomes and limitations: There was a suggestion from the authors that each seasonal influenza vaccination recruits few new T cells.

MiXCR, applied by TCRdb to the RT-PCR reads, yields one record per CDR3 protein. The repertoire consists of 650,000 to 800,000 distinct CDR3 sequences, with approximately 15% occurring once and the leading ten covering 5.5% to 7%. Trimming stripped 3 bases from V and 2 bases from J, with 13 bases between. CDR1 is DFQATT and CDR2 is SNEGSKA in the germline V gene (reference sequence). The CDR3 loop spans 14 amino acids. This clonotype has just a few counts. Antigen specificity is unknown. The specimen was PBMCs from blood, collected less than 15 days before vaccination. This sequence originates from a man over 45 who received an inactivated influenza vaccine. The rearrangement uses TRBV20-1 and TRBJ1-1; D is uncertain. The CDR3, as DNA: TGCAGTGCTAGTGGGGAATTCCTAAACACTGAAGCTTTCTTT. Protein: CSASGEFLNTEAFF.